Below are 25 T cell receptor beta chains sequenced from a single sample in a study of T cell changes during pregnancy in multiple sclerosis. TCRdb keeps only in-frame clones here, not all; method: immunoSEQ multiplex PCR. The sample contains about 50,000 clones, approximately 94% of which appear only once. This sample comprised CD4+ T cells from peripheral blood mononuclear cells, obtained in the third trimester of pregnancy. The receptors shown here come from a female donor with multiple sclerosis, enrolled in a pregnancy study.

This clone occurred once. The J gene is TRBJ2-5, the V gene TRBV9; D might be TRBD2 (5 bases). The CDR3 has 16 amino acids. With 3 bases removed from V and 4 bases from J, the gap between germline ends came to 19 bases. Per germline, CDR1 SGDLS and CDR2 YYNGEE. The CDR3 DNA reads as TGTGCCAGCAGCGCTGGTAGCTTGGGAGCGAGAGAGACCCAGTACTTC. It is translated as CASSAGSLGARETQYF.

The chain employs TRBV18 and TRBJ2-7; D not resolved. This CDR3 contains 14 residues. The V gene lost 5 bases and the J gene lost 3 bases, with 14 bases spanning the gap. CDR1 and CDR2 from the germline V gene are KGHSH and LQKENI. The CDR3 region is CASSFRADNYEQYF. The DNA of the CDR3 is TGTGCCAGCTCATTCCGTGCAGATAACTACGAGCAGTACTTC.

The chain joins TRBV7-9 to TRBJ2-3; D uncertain. Germline loops: CDR1 SEHNR, CDR2 FQNEAQ (reference sequence). This CDR3 has 14 residues. Trimming took 1 base from V and 0 from J, leaving 5 bases between them. The CDR3 sequence: CASSLGASTDTQYF. As DNA, the CDR3 is TGTGCCAGCAGCTTAGGAGCCAGCACAGATACGCAGTATTTT.

The CDR3 here is CATSRDRGSSTEAFF. In DNA, the CDR3 is TGTGCCACCAGCAGAGACCGGGGGTCGAGCACTGAAGCTTTCTTT. The rearrangement links TRBV15 to TRBJ1-1, with a possible D match to TRBD1 (5 bases). The V end was cut by 0 bases, the J end by 4 bases, with 12 bases between. The length of the CDR3 is 15 residues. The germline gives CDR1 LNHNV, CDR2 YYDKDF (reference sequence).

The chain carries TRBV9 and TRBJ1-1; TRBD1 is a possible D gene (5 bases). This CDR3 has 13 amino acids. The germline V gene encodes CDR1 SGDLS and CDR2 YYNGEE. V was clipped by 4 bases and J by 3 bases, with 10 bases between them. CDR3 region: CASSSRGDTEAFF. DNA of the CDR3: TGTGCCAGCAGCTCGCGGGGCGACACTGAAGCTTTCTTT.

The gene calls are TRBV9 and TRBJ1-6; TRBD1 is a possible D gene (5 bases). The germline V gene encodes CDR1 SGDLS and CDR2 YYNGEE. This CDR3 spans 15 amino acids. The germline V and J ends were trimmed by 0 bases and 6 bases, with 10 bases remaining between them. CDR3 sequence (DNA): TGTGCCAGCAGCGTAGAGGCGGACACTAATTCACCCCTCCACTTT. It encodes CASSVEADTNSPLHF. The full variable domain, rest sourced from reference TRBV9 and TRBJ1-6, is DSGVTQTPKHLITATGQRVTLRCSPRSGDLSVYWYQQSLDQGLQFLIQYYNGEERAKGNILERFSAQQFPDLHSELNLSSLELGDSALYFCASSVEADTNSPLHFGNGTRLTVT.

Remarks on this clone: Other DNA sequences within the sample encode an identical CDR3. V and J are TRBV9 and TRBJ1-1; TRBD1 aligns across 7 bases. V was pared by 9 bases and J by 0 bases, with 8 bases of the junction left unmatched. The germline V gene has CDR1 SGDLS and CDR2 YYNGEE. The CDR3 spans 14 residues. The CDR3: CATSTGLMNTEAFF. CDR3 nucleotides: TGTGCCACTTCGACAGGGCTCATGAACACTGAAGCTTTCTTT.

This chain connects TRBV6-6 to TRBJ2-1, with TRBD2 matching 9 bases. Per the germline V gene, CDR1 is MNHNY and CDR2 is SVGAGI (reference sequence). This CDR3 spans 15 amino acids. V dropped 4 bases and J dropped 2; count of bases not matched to a gene: 3. The DNA of the CDR3 is TGTGCCAGCAGTTTGGCGGGGGGGACCTACAATGAGCAGTTCTTC. Its translation: CASSLAGGTYNEQFF.

This sequence joins TRBV5-1 and TRBJ1-1; D gene ambiguous. CDR3 length: 13 residues. Germline V CDR1 and CDR2: SGHRS, YFSETQ. V lost 4 bases and J lost 5, with 12 bases in between. CDR3 sequence reads: CASSTGGSTEAFF. Written as DNA, the CDR3 is TGCGCCAGCAGCACGGGAGGGAGTACTGAAGCTTTCTTT.

The chain combines TRBV6-5 with TRBJ1-5, with TRBD1 identical over 8 bases. Germline CDR1 reads MNHEY; CDR2 reads SVGAGI. The CDR3 totals 16 residues. V dropped 2 bases and J dropped 3; count of bases not matched to a gene: 6. The DNA of the CDR3 is TGTGCCAGCAGTTACGCCGCAGGGGGCCTCAATCAGCCCCAGCATTTT. The encoded protein is CASSYAAGGLNQPQHF.

The V call is TRBV6-6, the J call TRBJ1-6; 8 bases match TRBD1. V shed 5 bases, J shed 6 bases, and the junction held 3 bases outside the gene matches. This CDR3 has 14 residues. Germline V gene sequence: CDR1 MNHNY, CDR2 SVGAGI (reference sequence). The CDR3 DNA sequence: TGTGCCAGCAGTAGGGGACAGGTTAATTCACCCCTCCACTTT. Translating gives CASSRGQVNSPLHF.

The rearrangement links TRBV11-2 to TRBJ2-2; perhaps TRBD1 as D (6 bases). V was shortened by 11 bases and J by 2 bases, with 18 bases between the two germline ends. Germline CDR1 is SGHAT and CDR2 is FQNNGV. The CDR3 totals 15 residues. For the CDR3, the DNA is TGTGCCGTACGGTCGGGCAGGGGAAACACCGGGGAGCTGTTTTTT. Its translation is CAVRSGRGNTGELFF. The full variable domain, rest sourced from reference TRBV11-2 and TRBJ2-2, is EAGVAQSPRYKIIEKRQSVAFWCNPISGHATLYWYQQILGQGPKLLIQFQNNGVVDDSQLPKDRFSAERLKGVDSTLKIQPAKLEDSAVYLCAVRSGRGNTGELFFGEGSRLTVL.

The chain is built from TRBV19 and TRBJ2-5; 10 positions match TRBD1. The CDR3 runs to 14 residues. V dropped 5 bases and J dropped 5; count of bases not matched to a gene: 5. CDR1 and CDR2 (germline): LNHDA, SQIVND (reference sequence). The CDR3, as DNA: TGTGCCAGTAGTGGACAGGGGGATGTGGAGACCCAGTACTTC. This gives the protein CASSGQGDVETQYF.

The chain carries TRBV4-2 and TRBJ2-1; weak D call: TRBD1 (6 bases). The CDR3 length is 17 residues. Germline V gene lookup returns CDR1 LGHNA and CDR2 YNFKEQ. Trimming cost V 5 bases and J 6 bases, with 23 bases left between them. CDR3 sequence: CASSLHNRAMGGNEQFF. The CDR3 nucleotides are TGTGCCAGCAGCTTACATAACAGGGCTATGGGTGGCAATGAGCAGTTCTTC.

V and J are TRBV30 and TRBJ1-1; D ambiguous. V was pared by 3 bases and J by 1 base, with 6 bases between. CDR3 length: 12 amino acids. CDR1 and CDR2 (germline): GTSNPN, SVGIG (reference sequence). CDR3 sequence (DNA): TGTGCCTGGAGCTACCGGAACACTGAAGCTTTCTTT. This codes for CAWSYRNTEAFF.

V usage is TRBV19 and J usage is TRBJ1-1; 9 bases fit TRBD1. The V and J ends lost 7 bases and 1 base, in that order; junction bases with no gene match: 7. The CDR3 is 15 residues long. The V gene's germline CDR1 is LNHDA and CDR2 SQIVND (reference sequence). The CDR3 DNA reads TGTGCCAGTACCCCGGTGGGACAGGGGAACACTGAAGCTTTCTTT. Encoded protein: CASTPVGQGNTEAFF. The variable domain in full, completed from reference TRBV19 and TRBJ1-1, reads DGGITQSPKYLFRKEGQNVTLSCEQNLNHDAMYWYRQDPGQGLRLIYYSQIVNDFQKGDIAEGYSVSREKKESFPLTVTSAQKNPTAFYLCASTPVGQGNTEAFFGQGTRLTVV.

This clone was seen a handful of times. V gene TRBV15 combines with J gene TRBJ1-6, with unresolved D. CDR1 is LNHNV and CDR2 is YYDKDF in the germline V gene (reference sequence). Trimming shortened V by 0 bases and J by 12 bases, and 12 bases separated the two germline ends. This CDR3 is built from 14 residues. The CDR3: CATSRDQREGPLHF. CDR3 in DNA: TGTGCCACCAGCAGAGATCAAAGGGAGGGACCCCTCCACTTT.

This clone came up once. The rearrangement links TRBV5-1 to TRBJ2-2, with a possible D match to TRBD2 (5 bases). V lost 5 bases and J 5 bases, leaving 13 bases between the germline ends. The length of the CDR3 is 14 residues. The germline CDR1 and CDR2 sequences are SGHRS and YFSETQ. The CDR3 DNA reads TGCGCCAGCAGGGCCAGCGGAGATACCGGGGAGCTGTTTTTT. Translation gives CASRASGDTGELFF.

This clone was seen a single time. This chain connects TRBV5-3 to TRBJ2-7; 10 bases match TRBD2. Being an ORF, TRBV5-3 has a function that is uncertain. The CDR3 sequence is 15 residues long. The trim removed 2 bases at V and 7 bases at J, leaving 9 bases unmatched. The CDR3 region is CARSFRASGSYEQYF. CDR3 coding DNA: TGTGCCAGAAGCTTTCGGGCTAGCGGGAGTTATGAGCAGTACTTC.

This clone has just one count. This chain joins TRBV18 and TRBJ1-2; D uncertain. The length of the CDR3 is 14 residues. Germline V CDR1 and CDR2: KGHSH, LQKENI. Trimming left V 1 base short and J 0 bases short, with 6 bases between. CDR3 in amino acids: CASSPRSANYGYTF. DNA of the CDR3: TGTGCCAGCTCACCACGGTCAGCTAACTATGGCTACACCTTC.

The chain employs TRBV5-6 and TRBJ1-5; D is unclear. Per the germline V gene, CDR1 is SGHDT and CDR2 is YYEEEE. This CDR3 contains 16 residues. V was shortened by 6 bases and J by 4 bases, with 20 bases between the two germline ends. CDR3 in DNA: TGTGCCAGCACCCGCCGTACGAGTGGGAGGAATCAGCCCCAGCATTTT. This gives the protein CASTRRTSGRNQPQHF. Using reference TRBV5-6 and TRBJ1-5 for the parts outside the CDR3, the full variable domain is DAGVTQSPTHLIKTRGQQVTLRCSPKSGHDTVSWYQQALGQGPQFIFQYYEEEERQRGNFPDRFSGHQFPNYSSELNVNALLLGDSALYLCASTRRTSGRNQPQHFGDGTRLSIL.

Remarks on this clone: Because it lacks the conserved phenylalanine or tryptophan at the end, this CDR3 is likely a read error. The limits of the CDR3 on the DNA are not certain, so only TCRdb's listed CDR3 is given. The chain combines TRBV10-1 with TRBJ2-7; no DNA check was done on the table's D call, TRBD2. Including both end residues, the CDR3 is 13 amino acids long. CDR1 and CDR2 from the germline V gene are WNHNN and SYGVQD (reference sequence). The CDR3 protein is CASSVREPYPNRA.

The gene calls are TRBV5-6 and TRBJ1-4; 7 bases are shared with TRBD1. V lost 0 bases, J lost 3 bases, and 5 bases stayed unmatched. This CDR3 spans 16 amino acids. Germline CDR1 is SGHDT and CDR2 is YYEEEE. CDR3: CASSLGGQGANEKLFF. Here the CDR3 DNA reads TGTGCCAGCAGCTTGGGAGGGCAGGGGGCTAATGAAAAACTGTTTTTT. The full variable domain, completed using reference TRBV5-6 and TRBJ1-4, is DAGVTQSPTHLIKTRGQQVTLRCSPKSGHDTVSWYQQALGQGPQFIFQYYEEEERQRGNFPDRFSGHQFPNYSSELNVNALLLGDSALYLCASSLGGQGANEKLFFGSGTQLSVL.

V is TRBV18 and J is TRBJ2-1, with 12 bases fitting TRBD2. Losses at the gene ends were 0 bases for V and 2 bases for J; bases not matched to a gene: 2. Germline CDR1 and CDR2: KGHSH and LQKENI. CDR3 size: 17 residues. The CDR3 loop is CASSPPRLAGAYNEQFF. The CDR3, as DNA: TGTGCCAGCTCACCACCGAGACTAGCGGGAGCCTACAATGAGCAGTTCTTC.

The chain links TRBV5-4 to TRBJ2-1; 10 nucleotides agree with TRBD2. The germline V gene encodes CDR1 SGHNT and CDR2 YYREEE (reference sequence). The CDR3 length is 16 residues. V shed 0 bases and J 4 bases; nucleotides not matched to a gene: 4. The CDR3 region has the DNA TGTGCCAGCAGCTTGGTGTCTAGCGGGGGATACAATGAGCAGTTCTTC. This codes for CASSLVSSGGYNEQFF.